The T cell receptor beta chain described here comes from a study of T cells expressing NK-cell markers. Regarding this clonotype: Its antigen is unknown.

Following a re-call of the 5' RACE reads, TCRdb has one entry per CDR3 protein and lacks DNA. The sample data list around 110,000 distinct CDR3 sequences. CDR3 length equals 12 residues. The germline gives CDR1 LNHDA, CDR2 SQIVND (reference sequence). The study, taken as a whole, reports: A few donors' CD3+CD56-NKG2C+ cells were dominated by the same clonotypes. The dominant NKG2C+ clonotypes represented about 1.0-7.5% of CD8+ T cells in over 5 donors.

Sequencing used blood T cells: a sorted CD56 or NKG2C T cell subset, CD4+ or CD8+ T cells, or bulk PBMC T cells (not recorded which). This sequence originates from a woman aged 18 to 75 in good health. The chain couples TRBV19 to TRBJ2-1; TCRdb's D call, TRBD2, is unchecked because there is no DNA. The CDR3 sequence: CASSPLGDEQFF.